This is a list of T cell receptor beta chains from one sample in a study of blood T cells in healthy people across ages. TCRdb redid the calling of the 5' RACE reads with MiXCR, one entry per CDR3 protein. The sample has 790,000 or so distinct CDR3 sequences; about 47% are singletons. Source material: blood. The receptors shown here come from a man older than 75 in good health. The CDR3 runs from the conserved cysteine through the conserved F or W. Fields, in order: J gene, V gene, CDR3 length, CDR3 protein.

TRBJ2-1,TRBV20-1,14,CSASTAGDHGEQFF
TRBJ1-2,TRBV29-1,13,CSVHLGQGPGYTF
TRBJ1-6,TRBV27,18,CASSPTRRTGHPNSPLHF
TRBJ2-7,TRBV28,15,CASSLGGQMNYEQYF
TRBJ2-5,TRBV11-2,16,CASSLQLAGGWETQYF
TRBJ2-7,TRBV9,18,CASAAGGLRTSGAYEQYF
TRBJ2-1,TRBV15,14,CATSRDRMGNEQFF
TRBJ2-1,TRBV10-1,21,CASSEGTGPSTRGRSYNEQFF
TRBJ2-1,TRBV9,16,CASSVDGGVTYNEQFF
TRBJ1-2,TRBV6-2/TRBV6-3,13,CASSDDRNYGYTF
TRBJ2-7,TRBV27,14,CASSKRQGADEQYF
TRBJ2-3,TRBV7-2,15,CASSGTSGFTDTQYF
TRBJ2-7,TRBV9,14,CASSVGTSVYEQYF
TRBJ1-2,TRBV11-3,14,CASSSGQANYGYTF
TRBJ1-2,TRBV24-1,12,CATRDPWQGYTF
TRBJ2-3,TRBV9,16,CASSSRTSEITDTQYF
TRBJ2-1,TRBV29-1,14,CSVVGQNTHNEQFF
TRBJ1-6,TRBV7-2,16,CASSSPAGQGDSPLHF